The clone carrying this TCR beta chain showed up just a few times. The sample is drawn from a study of T cells after yellow fever vaccination. TCRdb re-derived calls from the 5' RACE reads in MiXCR, one entry per CDR3 protein. The repertoire includes roughly 94,000 distinct CDR3 sequences, under 9% of them detected once, and approximately 17% sits in the top ten. The study, taken as a whole, reports: Subsequent to the booster, the majority of primary-vaccination clones reappeared (roughly 96% CD4, 85% to 90% CD8).

The CDR3 has 14 amino acids. Germline lookup yields CDR1 SGDLS and CDR2 YYNGEE. The V end lost 4 bases, the J end lost 7 bases, and 15 bases lay between the germline ends. Material: CD8+ T cells not binding an NS4B(214-222) dextramer, sorted from PBMCs, obtained around 15 days after the first yellow fever vaccination. This TCR derives from a man aged 18-30 years who received the YFV17D yellow fever vaccine. The chain carries TRBV9 and TRBJ2-1; D unresolved. DNA for the CDR3: TGTGCCAGCAGCCCCTGGACGGAGCCTAATGAGCAGTTCTTC. Translation gives CASSPWTEPNEQFF.